This T cell receptor beta chain is from a study of shared clonotypes between healthy human individuals (TCRdb year 2020). Regarding the complete study: Two women and a few men aged 18 to 49 years were included in the cohort. For each donor, CD4 naive and CD4 memory were each given three plates, CD8 naive was given two plates, and CD8 memory was given one plate. The study deeply sequenced blood TCR repertoires of about five healthy adults to estimate repertoire size and the extent of clonotype sharing between individuals. Different laboratories and diverse techniques were used to prepare libraries and sequence TCR repertoires, to increase sequencing depth and limit assay-specific biases. Between about 0.9 and 8.9 billion PBMCs per donor were obtained by leukapheresis. What the work shows at the level of the full study, not this receptor alone: Larger estimated clonotype richness was generally found for naive subsets than for memory subsets. Higher generation probabilities were observed for clonotypes shared by all four sorted-subset donors than for non-shared clonotypes. Based on pairwise subsampling, the degree of clonotype sharing among donors was expected to be affected by sequencing depth. Approximately 5% of naive CD4, 3% to 3.5% of naive CD8, about 2.5% of memory CD4, and 0.35% to 0.4% of memory CD8 clonotypes were shared across four donors. Rarefaction of sorted-subset datasets indicated incomplete sequencing despite the large sequencing depth. Sampling was restricted to blood, and TCR repertoires in tissues likely differ from the TCR repertoires found in blood. The genetic and exposure-history diversity represented was limited by the small number of donors.

For CDR1 and CDR2, the germline V gene lists MNHEY and SVGAGI. V and J are truncated by 6 bases and 8 bases respectively, leaving an intervening sequence of 16 bases. The CDR3 has 13 amino acids, counting the end cysteine and phenylalanine. The entry retains the CDR3 DNA only, 39 bases that are in frame from base 1. Using the deep immunoSEQ assay, TCR CDR3 regions were amplified from genomic DNA by multiplex PCR. For each cell subset, the extracted genomic DNA was distributed evenly across all wells of several immunoSEQ 96-well plates, and each plate served as one replicate. For sorted subsets, roughly 200 ng of genomic DNA, equivalent to around 30,000 T cell genomes, went into each replicate PCR. Purified libraries were quantified with a Qubit 3.0 fluorometer, sized on a Bioanalyzer 2100, and re-quantified with the KAPA Library Quantification kit. Every immunoSEQ 96-well plate was sequenced on a dedicated single-read 150-cycle Illumina NextSeq 550 flow cell. In the original analysis: Because the immunoSEQ output included only junctional sequences and no quality scores, the filtering could not be the same as the filtering used for full-length reads. To assign V/J genes and CDR3, sequences were annotated using PyIR, a Python wrapper for IgBLAST v1.9, with IMGT germline references. Reads with weak V/J assignments (E-value above 1e-6), missing CDR3, stop codons, out-of-frame junctions, or ambiguous translated residues were removed. V3J clonotypes were defined by identical inferred V gene, J gene, and CDR3 amino acid sequence. To compute the percentage overlap between repertoires, the number of shared unique clonotypes was divided by the size of the smaller repertoire. Three approaches were used to assess repertoire richness: RTK rarefaction, the Chao1 estimator, and Recon v2.1 estimates of unobserved clonotypes. Generation probabilities were computed with OLGA for all TCRbeta clonotypes obtained by the gDNA method from a handful of donors. TCRdb stores this immuneACCESS table with in-frame sequences only. Part of the clones is absent; in the studies checked, under half of the shortfall reflects unresolved V genes, and no reason is known for the rest. That table furnishes V, J and clone size, whereas the DNA furnished D and trimming. For this sample there are some 2 million clones; over 85% appear just once. The ten largest clonotypes hold less than 1.5% of the sample.

For this clone: Its antigen is still unknown. No clone much larger than this one lies a single base away; base qualities are absent.

CD8 naive samples were CD45RO-negative cells positively selected for CCR7, giving a CD45RA+CCR7+ population that excluded TemRA cells. Donors were healthy HIV-negative adults with no recently reported acute infections or vaccinations. All donors were Caucasian adults living in Nashville, Tennessee, USA. After blood collection by leukapheresis, PBMCs were isolated using Ficoll-Histopaque density gradient centrifugation and then cryopreserved in the vapor phase of liquid nitrogen. Analytical flow cytometry was used to check the purity and quantity of each magnetically sorted T cell population. From each sorted fraction, genomic DNA was isolated and quantified by UV absorbance on a Nanodrop 2000c.

The sequenced sample consisted of naive CD8+ T cells sorted from blood. Reading the label with the study, this specimen's cell subset or site is: CD45RA+CCR7+. The receptor chain draws on TRBV6-5 and TRBJ1-1, and TRBD1 may be the D gene, going by 5 matching bases. This clonotype originated in a young man in good health. CDR3 loop: CASSGDSQREAFF. The DNA reads TGTGCCAGCAGCGGTGACAGCCAGCGAGAAGCTTTCTTT.